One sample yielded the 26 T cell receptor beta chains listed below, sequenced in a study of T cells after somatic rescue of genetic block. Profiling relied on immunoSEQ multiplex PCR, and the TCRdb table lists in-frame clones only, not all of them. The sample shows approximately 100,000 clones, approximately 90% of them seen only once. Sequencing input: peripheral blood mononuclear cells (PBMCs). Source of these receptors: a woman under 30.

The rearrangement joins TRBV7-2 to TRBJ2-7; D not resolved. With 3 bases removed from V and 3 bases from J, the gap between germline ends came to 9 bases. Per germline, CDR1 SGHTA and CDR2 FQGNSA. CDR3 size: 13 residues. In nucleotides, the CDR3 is TGTGCCAGCAGCTTTTTTGGCCTCTACGAGCAGTACTTC. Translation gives CASSFFGLYEQYF.

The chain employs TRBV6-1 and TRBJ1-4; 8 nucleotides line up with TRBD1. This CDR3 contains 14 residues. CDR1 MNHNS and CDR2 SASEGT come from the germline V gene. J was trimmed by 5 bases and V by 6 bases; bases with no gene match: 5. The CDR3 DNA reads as TGTGCCAGCAGAGGACAGGGTTCAAATGAAAAACTGTTTTTT. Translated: CASRGQGSNEKLFF.

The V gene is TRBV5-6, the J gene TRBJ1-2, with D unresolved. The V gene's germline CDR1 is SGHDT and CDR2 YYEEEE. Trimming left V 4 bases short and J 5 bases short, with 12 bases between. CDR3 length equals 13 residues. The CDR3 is CASSPRSGYGYTF. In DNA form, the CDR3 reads TGTGCCAGCAGCCCCCGGTCGGGATATGGCTACACCTTC.

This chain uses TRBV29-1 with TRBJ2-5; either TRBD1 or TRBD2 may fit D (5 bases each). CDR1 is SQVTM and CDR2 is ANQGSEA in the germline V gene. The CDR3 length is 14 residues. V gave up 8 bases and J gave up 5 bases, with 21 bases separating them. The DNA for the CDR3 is TGCAGCACCCTCACCAGGGACGGTGGGGAGACCCAGTACTTC. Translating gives CSTLTRDGGETQYF.

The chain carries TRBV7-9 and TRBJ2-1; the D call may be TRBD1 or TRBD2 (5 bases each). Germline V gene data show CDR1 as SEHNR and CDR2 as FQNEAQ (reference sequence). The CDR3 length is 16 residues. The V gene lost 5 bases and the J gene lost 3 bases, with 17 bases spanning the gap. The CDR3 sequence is CASSPRGAPIYNEQFF. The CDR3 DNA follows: TGTGCCAGCAGCCCCCGGGGCGCGCCCATCTACAATGAGCAGTTCTTC.

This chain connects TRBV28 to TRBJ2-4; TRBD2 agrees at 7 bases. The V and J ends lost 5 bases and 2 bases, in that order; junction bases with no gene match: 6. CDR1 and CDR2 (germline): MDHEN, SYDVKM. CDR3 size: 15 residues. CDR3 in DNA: TGTGCCAGCAGTACCCCGGGGGGACCCAAAAACATTCAGTACTTC. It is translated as CASSTPGGPKNIQYF.

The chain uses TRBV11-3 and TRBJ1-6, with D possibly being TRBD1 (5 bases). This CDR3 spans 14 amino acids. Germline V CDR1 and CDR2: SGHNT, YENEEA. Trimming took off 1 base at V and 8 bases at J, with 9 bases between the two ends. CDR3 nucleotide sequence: TGTGCCAGCAGCTTAGCGCAGGGTCATTCACCCCTCCACTTT. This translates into CASSLAQGHSPLHF.

The chain's CDR3 is CASSPRFGGNTEAFF. The CDR3 coding sequence is TGTGCCAGCAGCCCCCGGTTCGGGGGGAACACTGAAGCTTTCTTT. The chain is built from TRBV11-2 and TRBJ1-1; the D gene is possibly TRBD1 (5 bases). Trimming stripped 5 bases from V and 1 base from J, with 14 bases between. Germline V gene data show CDR1 as SGHAT and CDR2 as FQNNGV. CDR3 length equals 15 residues.

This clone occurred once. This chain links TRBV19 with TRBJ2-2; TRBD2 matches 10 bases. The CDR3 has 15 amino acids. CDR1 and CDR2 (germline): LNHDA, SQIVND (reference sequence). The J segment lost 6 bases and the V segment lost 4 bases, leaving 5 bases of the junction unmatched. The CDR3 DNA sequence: TGTGCCAGTAGTACTCTAGCGGGAGTCGCCGGGGAGCTGTTTTTT. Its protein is CASSTLAGVAGELFF.

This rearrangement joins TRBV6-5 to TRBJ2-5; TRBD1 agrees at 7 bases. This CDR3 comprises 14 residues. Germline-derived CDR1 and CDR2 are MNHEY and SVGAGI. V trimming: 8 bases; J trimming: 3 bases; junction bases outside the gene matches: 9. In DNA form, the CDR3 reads TGTGCCAGCCGCGTGCCGGGACAGAAAGAGACCCAGTACTTC. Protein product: CASRVPGQKETQYF.

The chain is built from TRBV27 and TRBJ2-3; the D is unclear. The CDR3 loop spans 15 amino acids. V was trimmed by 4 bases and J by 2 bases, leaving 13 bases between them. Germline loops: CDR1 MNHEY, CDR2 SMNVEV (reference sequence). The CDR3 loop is CASSSAQVTTDTQYF. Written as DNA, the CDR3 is TGTGCCAGCAGTTCGGCACAAGTTACCACAGATACGCAGTATTTT.

CDR3 sequence (DNA): TGTGCCAGCAGCCAGGACATAGCGGGAATAACCGGGGAGCTGTTTTTT. Residues: CASSQDIAGITGELFF. This chain connects TRBV14 to TRBJ2-2, with 8 bases matching TRBD2. Germline lookup yields CDR1 SGHDN and CDR2 FVKESK. The CDR3 has 16 residues. The trim removed 3 bases at V and 5 bases at J, leaving 8 bases unmatched.

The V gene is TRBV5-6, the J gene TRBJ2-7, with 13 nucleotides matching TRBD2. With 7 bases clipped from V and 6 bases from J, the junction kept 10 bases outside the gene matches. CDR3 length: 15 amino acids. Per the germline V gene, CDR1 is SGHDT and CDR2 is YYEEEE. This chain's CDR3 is CASRTSGSQAGEQYF. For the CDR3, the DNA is TGTGCCAGCCGGACTAGCGGGAGCCAAGCGGGCGAGCAGTACTTC.

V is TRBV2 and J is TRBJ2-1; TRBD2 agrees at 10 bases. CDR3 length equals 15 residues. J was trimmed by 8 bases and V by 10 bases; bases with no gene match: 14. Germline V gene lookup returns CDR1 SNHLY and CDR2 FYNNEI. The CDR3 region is CATQRGGKEGDEQFF. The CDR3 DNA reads TGTGCCACCCAGCGGGGGGGAAAGGAAGGCGATGAGCAGTTCTTC.

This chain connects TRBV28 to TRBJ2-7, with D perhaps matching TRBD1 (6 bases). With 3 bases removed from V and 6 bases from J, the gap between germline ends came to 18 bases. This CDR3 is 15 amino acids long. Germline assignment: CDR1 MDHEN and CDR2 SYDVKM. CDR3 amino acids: CASSFPLQGTGEQYF. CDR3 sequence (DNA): TGTGCCAGCAGTTTCCCTTTACAGGGAACCGGCGAGCAGTACTTC.

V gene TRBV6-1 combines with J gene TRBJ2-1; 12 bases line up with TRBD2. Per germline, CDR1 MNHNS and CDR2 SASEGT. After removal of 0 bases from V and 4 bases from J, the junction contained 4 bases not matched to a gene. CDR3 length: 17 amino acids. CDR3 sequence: CASSEARTSGNYNEQFF. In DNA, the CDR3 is TGTGCCAGCAGTGAAGCTCGGACTAGCGGGAATTACAATGAGCAGTTCTTC.

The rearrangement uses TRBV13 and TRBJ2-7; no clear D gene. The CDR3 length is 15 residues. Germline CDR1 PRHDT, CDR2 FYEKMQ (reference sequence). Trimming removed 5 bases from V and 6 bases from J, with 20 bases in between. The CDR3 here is CASSPTVHRVAEQYF. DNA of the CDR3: TGTGCCAGCAGCCCCACCGTACACCGAGTAGCCGAGCAGTACTTC.

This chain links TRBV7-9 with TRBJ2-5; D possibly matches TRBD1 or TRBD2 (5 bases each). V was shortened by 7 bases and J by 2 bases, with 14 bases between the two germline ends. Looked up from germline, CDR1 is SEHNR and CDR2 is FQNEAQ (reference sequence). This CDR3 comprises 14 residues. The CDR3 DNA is TGTGCCAGCACCCAAACGGGGCTACAAGAGACCCAGTACTTC. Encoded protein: CASTQTGLQETQYF.

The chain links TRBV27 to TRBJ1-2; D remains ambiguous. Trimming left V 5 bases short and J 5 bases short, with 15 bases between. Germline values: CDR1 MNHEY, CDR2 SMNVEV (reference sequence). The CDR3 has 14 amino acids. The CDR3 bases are TGTGCCAGCAGTCTGAGCAAGGGAGGTTATGGCTACACCTTC. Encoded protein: CASSLSKGGYGYTF.

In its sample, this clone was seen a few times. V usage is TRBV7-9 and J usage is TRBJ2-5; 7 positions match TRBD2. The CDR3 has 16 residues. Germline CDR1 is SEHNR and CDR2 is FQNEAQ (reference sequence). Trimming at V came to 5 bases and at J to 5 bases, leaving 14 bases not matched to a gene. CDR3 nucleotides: TGTGCCAGCAGCCCCGGGCGGCTGCGGGAGTTTGAGACCCAGTACTTC. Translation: CASSPGRLREFETQYF.

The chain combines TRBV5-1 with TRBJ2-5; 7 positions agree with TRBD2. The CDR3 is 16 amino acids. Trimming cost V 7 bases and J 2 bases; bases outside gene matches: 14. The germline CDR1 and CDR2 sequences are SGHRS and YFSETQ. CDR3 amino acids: CASQLSSASGQETQYF. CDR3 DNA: TGCGCCAGCCAGCTATCATCGGCTAGCGGACAAGAGACCCAGTACTTC.

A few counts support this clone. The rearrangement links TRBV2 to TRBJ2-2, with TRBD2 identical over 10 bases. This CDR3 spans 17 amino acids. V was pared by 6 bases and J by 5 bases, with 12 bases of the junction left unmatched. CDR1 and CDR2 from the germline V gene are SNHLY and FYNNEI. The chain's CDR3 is CASSATTYSGRTGELFF. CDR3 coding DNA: TGTGCCAGCAGCGCGACGACTTATAGCGGGAGGACCGGGGAGCTGTTTTTT. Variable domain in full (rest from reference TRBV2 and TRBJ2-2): EPEVTQTPSHQVTQMGQEVILRCVPISNHLYFYWYRQILGQKVEFLVSFYNNEISEKSEIFDDQFSVERPDGSNFTLKIRSTKLEDSAMYFCASSATTYSGRTGELFFGEGSRLTVL.

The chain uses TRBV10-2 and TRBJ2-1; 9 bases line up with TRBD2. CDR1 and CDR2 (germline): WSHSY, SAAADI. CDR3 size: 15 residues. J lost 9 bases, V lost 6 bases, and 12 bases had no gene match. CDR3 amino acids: CASSPVGLAYSEQFF. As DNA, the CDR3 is TGCGCCAGCAGCCCCGTGGGACTAGCTTATAGTGAGCAGTTCTTC.

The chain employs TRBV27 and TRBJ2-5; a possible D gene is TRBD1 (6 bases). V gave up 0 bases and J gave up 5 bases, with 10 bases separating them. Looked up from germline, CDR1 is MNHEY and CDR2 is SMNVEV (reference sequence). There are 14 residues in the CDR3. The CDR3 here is CASSLSGRGETQYF. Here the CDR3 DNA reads TGTGCCAGCAGTTTATCGGGCAGGGGTGAGACCCAGTACTTC.

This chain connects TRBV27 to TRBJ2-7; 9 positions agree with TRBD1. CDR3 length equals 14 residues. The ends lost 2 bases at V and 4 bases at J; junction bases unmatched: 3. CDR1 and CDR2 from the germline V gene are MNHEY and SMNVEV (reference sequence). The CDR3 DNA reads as TGTGCCAGCAGTTTAGGGACAGGGCTATACGAGCAGTACTTC. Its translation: CASSLGTGLYEQYF.

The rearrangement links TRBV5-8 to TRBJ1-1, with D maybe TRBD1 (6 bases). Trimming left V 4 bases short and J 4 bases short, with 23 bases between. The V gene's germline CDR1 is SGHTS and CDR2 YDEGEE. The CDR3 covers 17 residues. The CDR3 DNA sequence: TGTGCCAGCAGCCCCCGGGGGGCTGGTTTAGGGGTCACTGAAGCTTTCTTT. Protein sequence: CASSPRGAGLGVTEAFF.